This TCR beta chain was found in a study of beta chain features in type 1 diabetes. Study-wide findings and caveats: A moderate, significant TCRB CDR3 shortening appeared in type 1 diabetes across four CD4+ subsets.

Concerning this clone itself: Antigen: not known.

Reverse transcription of all isolated RNA meant that expressed TCRB transcripts were sequenced. TCRdb keeps only in-frame clones here, not all; method: immunoSEQ multiplex PCR. Of around 260,000 clones in the sample, less than 30% were seen once. V was pared by 1 base and J by 3 bases, with 13 bases between. The CDR3 sequence is 15 residues long. CDR1 and CDR2 (germline): SGHRS, YFSETQ. The sequenced sample consisted of naive CD4+ T cells from blood. The V and J genes are TRBV5-1 and TRBJ1-2; D possibly corresponds to TRBD1 (5 bases). The clonotype was recovered from a woman in her twenties or thirties with type 1 diabetes. CDR3 nucleotide sequence: TGCGCCAGCAGCTTGCTGGCGGGGACCGACTATGGCTACACCTTC. Its protein is CASSLLAGTDYGYTF.